Listed below are T cell receptor beta chains from one sample, sequenced in a study of T-cell reconstitution after alpha-beta-depleted transplantation in children. MiXCR, applied by TCRdb to the PCR reads, yields one record per CDR3 protein. The sample has around 800,000 distinct CDR3 sequences; 15% to 20% are singletons. The material was PBMCs, mostly from graft donor cells, obtained 360 days after TCRalphabeta/CD19-depleted stem cell transplant. These receptors were taken from a male patient aged 10 to 17 who had a stem cell transplant for acute lymphoblastic leukemia, so the T cells may come from the graft donor. Each CDR3 is given with its conserved first and last residue. The D gene is left open where the match is weak. Part of the rows lack a size; the others show once, few, many or a class for expanded clones.

d_gene | abundance | j_gene | v_gene | CDR3aa | CDR3nt
NA | many | TRBJ1-1 | TRBV7-2 | CASSLEAGRAGAFF | TGTGCCAGCAGCTTAGAGGCAGGGAGGGCTGGGGCTTTCTTT
NA | many | TRBJ2-3 | TRBV12-3/TRBV12-4 | CASSWGQYF | TGTGCCAGCAGCTGGGGCCAGTATTTT
NA | few | TRBJ2-4 | TRBV29-1 | CSAILIAKNIQYF | TGCAGCGCGATCCTAATAGCCAAAAACATTCAGTACTTC
NA | many | TRBJ2-1 | TRBV12-3/TRBV12-4 | CASSLVTEQFF | TGTGCCAGCAGTTTAGTGACTGAGCAGTTCTTC
NA | NA | TRBJ2-7 | TRBV6-2/TRBV6-3 | CASSYSSTAREWGQKYEQYF | TGTGCCAGCAGTTACTCGAGCACCGCCAGGGAGTGGGGCCAGAAGTACGAGCAGTACTTC
TRBD1 | few | TRBJ1-1 | TRBV10-3 | CAISEPDRAQAFF | TGTGCCATCAGTGAGCCCGACAGGGCGCAAGCTTTCTTT
NA | many | TRBJ2-7 | TRBV5-1 | CASHALPYEQYF | TGCGCCAGCCACGCTCTGCCCTACGAGCAGTACTTC
NA | many | TRBJ2-6 | TRBV12-3/TRBV12-4 | CASSLRGAGANVLTF | TGTGCCAGCAGTTTACGGGGGGCCGGGGCCAACGTCCTGACTTTC
TRBD1 | few | TRBJ1-6 | TRBV3-1 | CASSHRPGGARNSPLHF | TGTGCCAGCAGCCACAGGCCAGGGGGCGCCCGCAATTCACCCCTCCACTTT
TRBD2 | NA | TRBJ2-7 | TRBV6-1 | CASSKGLAGGTYEQYF | TGTGCCAGCAGCAAGGGACTAGCGGGAGGAACCTACGAGCAGTACTTC
TRBD2 | many | TRBJ2-1 | TRBV29-1 | CSVVGLAGASYNEQFF | TGCAGCGTTGTAGGACTAGCGGGAGCCTCCTACAATGAGCAGTTCTTC
NA | NA | TRBJ2-7 | TRBV12-3/TRBV12-4 | CASSASSSWQYF | TGTGCCAGCAGTGCGTCTTCCTCCTGGCAGTACTTC
NA | few | TRBJ2-7 | TRBV20-1 | CSATNTYEQYF | TGCAGTGCTACTAATACCTACGAGCAGTACTTC
NA | NA | TRBJ1-3 | TRBV7-9 | CASSLFGARNTIYF | TGTGCCAGCAGCTTATTCGGCGCACGAAACACCATATATTTT
NA | many | TRBJ2-1 | TRBV20-1 | CSARDGVSGYYNEQFF | TGCAGTGCTAGAGATGGGGTCAGCGGTTATTACAATGAGCAGTTCTTC
TRBD2 | few | TRBJ2-7 | TRBV10-3 | CAISFGTSGYEQYF | TGTGCCATCAGTTTCGGGACTAGCGGCTACGAGCAGTACTTC
NA | many | TRBJ2-7 | TRBV7-2 | CASSLREGEAEQYF | TGTGCCAGCAGCTTGAGAGAGGGCGAGGCCGAGCAGTACTTC
TRBD1 | NA | TRBJ1-1 | TRBV3-1 | CASSGGQTKNTEAFF | TGTGCCAGCAGCGGGGGACAGACCAAGAACACTGAAGCTTTCTTT
TRBD2 | NA | TRBJ2-1 | TRBV7-3 | CASSLLYGRSSYNEQFF | TGTGCCAGCAGCTTACTCTACGGGAGGAGCTCCTACAATGAGCAGTTCTTC
NA | NA | TRBJ2-1 | TRBV7-3 | CASSLGLGREYEQFF | TGTGCCAGCAGCTTAGGGTTGGGCAGGGAGTATGAGCAGTTCTTC
TRBD1 | few | TRBJ1-4 | TRBV12-3/TRBV12-4 | CASSSGTDNEKLFF | TGTGCCAGCAGTTCCGGGACAGATAATGAAAAACTGTTTTTT
NA | few | TRBJ2-4 | TRBV6-1 | CASRQDKAKNIQYF | TGTGCCAGCAGACAGGACAAAGCCAAAAACATTCAGTACTTC
NA | NA | TRBJ2-3 | TRBV18 | CASSPRWTRASTDTQYF | TGTGCCAGCTCACCTCGGTGGACAAGAGCCAGCACAGATACGCAGTATTTT
NA | few | TRBJ2-1 | TRBV20-1 | CSASLWPGYNEQFF | TGCAGTGCTTCCCTGTGGCCGGGATACAATGAGCAGTTCTTC
NA | NA | TRBJ2-3 | TRBV5-1 | CASSLNVGDSDTQYF | TGCGCCAGCAGCTTGAACGTGGGGGATTCAGATACGCAGTATTTT
NA | NA | TRBJ1-5 | TRBV11-2 | CASSPNDGQPQHF | TGTGCCAGCAGCCCTAACGACGGACAGCCCCAGCATTTT
NA | few | TRBJ1-2 | TRBV5-5 | CASSLMGGGSSYGYTF | TGTGCCAGCAGCTTGATGGGTGGAGGATCGAGCTATGGCTACACCTTC
TRBD2 | few | TRBJ2-2 | TRBV28 | CASSFSTSGRTGELFF | TGTGCCAGCAGTTTCTCGACTAGCGGGAGGACCGGGGAGCTGTTTTTT
NA | NA | TRBJ1-6 | TRBV7-6 | CASSLALAAYNSPLHF | TGTGCCAGCAGCTTAGCGTTGGCAGCTTACAATTCACCCCTCCACTTT
NA | few | TRBJ2-7 | TRBV5-1 | CASSLSTLNYEQYF | TGCGCCAGCAGCTTAAGTACCCTGAACTACGAGCAGTACTTC
NA | NA | TRBJ2-3 | TRBV24-1 | CATSDPPTDTQYF | TGTGCCACCAGTGACCCTCCCACAGATACGCAGTATTTT
TRBD1 | few | TRBJ2-7 | TRBV10-3 | CAISDTDRGFSYEQYF | TGTGCCATCAGTGATACTGACAGGGGGTTTTCTTACGAGCAGTACTTC